The clone carrying this TCR beta chain turned up a few times. In terms of age and location, participants ranged from about 18 to 95 years and lived in approximately 24 US areas. Categorization into cohorts depended on clinical history that participants reported. Recovered Cohort 3 donors showed two negative PCRs, clearance, or symptom resolution. The CDR3 covers 14 residues. The germline CDR1 and CDR2 sequences are LGHDT and YNNKEL (reference sequence). Deletions cut 3 bases from V and 1 base from J, with 9 bases between. Method: immunoSEQ multiplex PCR; TCRdb's copy keeps in-frame clones and lacks some. This sample yields fewer than 200,000 clones, of which roughly 83% are seen a single time; approximately 4.7% belongs to the top ten. The data were taken from a study of blood T cell repertoires in COVID-19. Study summary: From T cells, B-cell-depleted T cells, or PBMCs came the material, which was cDNA or gDNA.

Material for sequencing was PBMCs or T cells enriched from blood (not recorded which). The rearrangement links TRBV3-1 (or the pseudogene TRBV3-2) to TRBJ1-1; D possibly corresponds to TRBD1 (6 bases). The TCR comes from a woman in her 50s who had recovered from COVID-19. CDR3: CASSQGTQNTEAFF. The CDR3 DNA follows: TGTGCCAGCAGCCAGGGGACACAGAACACTGAAGCTTTCTTT.